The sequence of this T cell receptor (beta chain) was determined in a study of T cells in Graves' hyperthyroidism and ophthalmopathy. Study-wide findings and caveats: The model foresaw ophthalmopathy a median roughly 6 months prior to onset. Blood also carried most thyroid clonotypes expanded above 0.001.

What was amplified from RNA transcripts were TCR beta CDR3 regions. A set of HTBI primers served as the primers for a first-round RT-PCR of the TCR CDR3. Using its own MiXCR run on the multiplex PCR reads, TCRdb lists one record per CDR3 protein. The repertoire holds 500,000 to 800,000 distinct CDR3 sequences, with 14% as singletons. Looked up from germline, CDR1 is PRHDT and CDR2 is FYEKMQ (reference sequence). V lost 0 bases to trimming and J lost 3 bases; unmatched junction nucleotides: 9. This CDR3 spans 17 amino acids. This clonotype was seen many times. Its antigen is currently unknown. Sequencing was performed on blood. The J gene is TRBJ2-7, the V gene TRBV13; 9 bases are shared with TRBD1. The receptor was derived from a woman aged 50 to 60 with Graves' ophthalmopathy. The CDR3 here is CASSLGGGTGLFYEQYF. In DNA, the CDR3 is TGTGCCAGCAGCTTAGGCGGCGGGACAGGGCTCTTCTACGAGCAGTACTTC.